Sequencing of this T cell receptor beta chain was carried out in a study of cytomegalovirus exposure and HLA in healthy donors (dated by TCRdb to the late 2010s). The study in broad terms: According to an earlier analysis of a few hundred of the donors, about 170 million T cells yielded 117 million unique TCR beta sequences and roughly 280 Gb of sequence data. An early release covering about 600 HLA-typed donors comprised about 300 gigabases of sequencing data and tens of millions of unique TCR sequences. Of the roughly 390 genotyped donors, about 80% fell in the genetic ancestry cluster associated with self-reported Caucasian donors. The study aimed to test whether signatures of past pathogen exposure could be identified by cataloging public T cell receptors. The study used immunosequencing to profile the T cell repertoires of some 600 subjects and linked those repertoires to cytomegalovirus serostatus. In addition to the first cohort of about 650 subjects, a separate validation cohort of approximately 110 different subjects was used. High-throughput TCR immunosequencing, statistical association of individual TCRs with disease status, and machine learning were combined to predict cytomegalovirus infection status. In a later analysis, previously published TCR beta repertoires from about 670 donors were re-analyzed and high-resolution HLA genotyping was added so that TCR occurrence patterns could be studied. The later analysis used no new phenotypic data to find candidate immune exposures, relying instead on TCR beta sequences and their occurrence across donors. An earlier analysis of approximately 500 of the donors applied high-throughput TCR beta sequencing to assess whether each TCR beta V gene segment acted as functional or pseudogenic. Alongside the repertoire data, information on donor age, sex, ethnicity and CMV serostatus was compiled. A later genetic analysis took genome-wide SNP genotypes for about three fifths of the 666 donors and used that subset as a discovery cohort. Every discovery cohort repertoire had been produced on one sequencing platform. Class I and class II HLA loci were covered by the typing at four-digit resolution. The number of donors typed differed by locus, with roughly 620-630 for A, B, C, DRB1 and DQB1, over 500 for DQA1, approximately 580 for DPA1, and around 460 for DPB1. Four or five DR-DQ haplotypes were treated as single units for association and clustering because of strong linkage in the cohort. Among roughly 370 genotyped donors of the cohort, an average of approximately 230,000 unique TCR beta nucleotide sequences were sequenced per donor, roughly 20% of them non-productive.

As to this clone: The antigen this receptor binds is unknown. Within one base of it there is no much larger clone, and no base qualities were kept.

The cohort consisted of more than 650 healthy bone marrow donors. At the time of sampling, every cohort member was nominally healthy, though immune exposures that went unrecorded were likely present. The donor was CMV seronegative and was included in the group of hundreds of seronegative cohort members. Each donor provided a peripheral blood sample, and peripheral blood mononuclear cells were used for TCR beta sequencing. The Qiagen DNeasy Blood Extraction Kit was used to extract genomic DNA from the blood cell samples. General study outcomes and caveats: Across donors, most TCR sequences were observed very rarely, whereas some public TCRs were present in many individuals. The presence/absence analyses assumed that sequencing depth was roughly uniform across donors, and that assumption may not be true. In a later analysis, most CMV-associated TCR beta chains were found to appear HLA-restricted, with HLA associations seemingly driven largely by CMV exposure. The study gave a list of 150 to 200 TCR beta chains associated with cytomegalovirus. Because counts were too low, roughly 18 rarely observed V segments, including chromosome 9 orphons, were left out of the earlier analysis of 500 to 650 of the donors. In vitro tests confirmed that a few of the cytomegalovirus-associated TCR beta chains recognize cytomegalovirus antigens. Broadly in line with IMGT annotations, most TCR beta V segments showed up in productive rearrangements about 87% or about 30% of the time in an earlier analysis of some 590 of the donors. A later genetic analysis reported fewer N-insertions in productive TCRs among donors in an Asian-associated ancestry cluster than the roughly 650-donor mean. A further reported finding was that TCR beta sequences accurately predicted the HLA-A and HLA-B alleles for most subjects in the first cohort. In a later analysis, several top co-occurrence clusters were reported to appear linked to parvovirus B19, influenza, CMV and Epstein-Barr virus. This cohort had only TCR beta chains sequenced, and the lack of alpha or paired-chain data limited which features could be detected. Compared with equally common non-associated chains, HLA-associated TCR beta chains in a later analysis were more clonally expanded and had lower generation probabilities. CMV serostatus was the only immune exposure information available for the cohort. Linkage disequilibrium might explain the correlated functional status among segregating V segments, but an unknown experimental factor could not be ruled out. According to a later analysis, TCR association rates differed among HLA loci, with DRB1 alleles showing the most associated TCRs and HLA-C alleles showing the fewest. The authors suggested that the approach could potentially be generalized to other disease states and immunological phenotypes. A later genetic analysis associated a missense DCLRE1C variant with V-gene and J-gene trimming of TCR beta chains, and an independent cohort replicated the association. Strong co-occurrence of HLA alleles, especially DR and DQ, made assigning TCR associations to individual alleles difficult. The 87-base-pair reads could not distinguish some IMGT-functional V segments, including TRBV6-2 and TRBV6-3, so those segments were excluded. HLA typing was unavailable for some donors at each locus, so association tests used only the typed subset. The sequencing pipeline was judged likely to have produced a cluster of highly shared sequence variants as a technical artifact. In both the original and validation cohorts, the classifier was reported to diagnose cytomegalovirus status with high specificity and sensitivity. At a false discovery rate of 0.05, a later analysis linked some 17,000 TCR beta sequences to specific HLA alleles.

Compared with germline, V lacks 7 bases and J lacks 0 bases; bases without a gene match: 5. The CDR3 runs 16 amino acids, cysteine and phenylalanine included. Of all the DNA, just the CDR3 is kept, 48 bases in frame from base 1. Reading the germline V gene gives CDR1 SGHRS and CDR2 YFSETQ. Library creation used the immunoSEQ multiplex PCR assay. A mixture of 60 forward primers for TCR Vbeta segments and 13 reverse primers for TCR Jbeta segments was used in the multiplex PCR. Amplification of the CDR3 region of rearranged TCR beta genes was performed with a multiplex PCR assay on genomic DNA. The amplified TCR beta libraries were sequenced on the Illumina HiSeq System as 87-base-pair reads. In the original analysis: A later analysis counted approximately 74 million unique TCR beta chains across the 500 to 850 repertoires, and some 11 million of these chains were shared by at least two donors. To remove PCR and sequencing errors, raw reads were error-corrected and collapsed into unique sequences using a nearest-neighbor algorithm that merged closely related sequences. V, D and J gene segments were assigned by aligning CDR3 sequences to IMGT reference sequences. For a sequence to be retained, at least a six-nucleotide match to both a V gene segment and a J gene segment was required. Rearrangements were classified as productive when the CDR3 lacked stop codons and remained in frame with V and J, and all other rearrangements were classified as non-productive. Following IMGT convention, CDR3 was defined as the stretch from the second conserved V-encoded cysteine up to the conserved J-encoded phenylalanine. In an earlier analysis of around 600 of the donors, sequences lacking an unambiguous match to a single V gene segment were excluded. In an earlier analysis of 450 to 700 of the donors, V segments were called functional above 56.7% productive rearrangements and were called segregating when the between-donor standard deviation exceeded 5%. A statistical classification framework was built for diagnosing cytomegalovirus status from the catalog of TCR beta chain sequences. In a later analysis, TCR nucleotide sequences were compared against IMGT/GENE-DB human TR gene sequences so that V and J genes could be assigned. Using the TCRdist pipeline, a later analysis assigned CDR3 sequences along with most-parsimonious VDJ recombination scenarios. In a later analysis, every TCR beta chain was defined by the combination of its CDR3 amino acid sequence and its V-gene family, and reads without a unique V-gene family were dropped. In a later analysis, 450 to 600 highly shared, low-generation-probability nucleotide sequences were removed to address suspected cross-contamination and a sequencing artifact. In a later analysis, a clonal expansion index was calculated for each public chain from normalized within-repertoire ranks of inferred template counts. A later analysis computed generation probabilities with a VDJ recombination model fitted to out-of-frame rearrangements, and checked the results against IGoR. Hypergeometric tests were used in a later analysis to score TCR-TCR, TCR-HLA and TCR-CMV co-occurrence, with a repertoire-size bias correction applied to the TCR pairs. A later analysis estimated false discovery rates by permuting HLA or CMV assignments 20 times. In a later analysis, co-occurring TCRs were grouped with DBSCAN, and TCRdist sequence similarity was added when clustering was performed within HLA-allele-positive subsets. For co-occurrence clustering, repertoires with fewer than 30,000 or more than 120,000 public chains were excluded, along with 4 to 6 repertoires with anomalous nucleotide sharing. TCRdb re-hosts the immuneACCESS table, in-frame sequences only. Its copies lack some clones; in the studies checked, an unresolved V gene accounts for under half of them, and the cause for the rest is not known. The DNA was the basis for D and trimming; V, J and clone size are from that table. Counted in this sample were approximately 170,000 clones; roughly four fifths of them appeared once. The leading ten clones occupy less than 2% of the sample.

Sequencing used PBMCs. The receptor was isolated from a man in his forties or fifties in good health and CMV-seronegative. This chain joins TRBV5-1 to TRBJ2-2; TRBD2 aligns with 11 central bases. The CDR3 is CASREGLAANTGELFF. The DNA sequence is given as TGCGCCAGCCGCGAGGGACTAGCGGCGAACACCGGGGAGCTGTTTTTT.